This T cell receptor beta chain emerged from a study of T cells expressing NK-cell markers. Study as a whole: Sorted CD3+CD56+NKG2C+, CD3+CD56+NKG2C- and CD3+CD56-NKG2C+ T cells supplied TCR beta repertoires.

This CDR3 has 13 amino acids. CDR1 is DFQATT, CDR2 SNEGSKA, per germline (reference sequence). TCRdb reprocessed the 5' RACE reads and keeps a single row for each CDR3 protein, giving no DNA. This table holds about 550,000 distinct CDR3 sequences. As regards this clonotype: Its specificity is not known.

The study's findings and limits: Dominance of the CD3+CD56-NKG2C+ fraction by these clonotypes also held in a handful of donors. Dominant NKG2C+ clonotypes made up roughly 1.0-7.0% of CD8+ T cells in several donors. Evidence did not settle whether expanded NKG2C+ T cell clones targeted HCMV.

The rearrangement joins TRBV20-1 to TRBJ2-7. Sequencing was performed on blood T cells: a sorted CD56 or NKG2C T cell subset, CD4+ or CD8+ T cells, or bulk PBMC T cells (not recorded which). This clonotype was obtained from a man in his late teens or twenties in good health. This CDR3 reads CSASDTITYEQYF.